This T cell receptor beta chain was obtained from a study of glioma-infiltrating T cells after dendritic cell vaccination. Documented time point: after dendritic cell vaccination, including at tumor progression/relapse. Data came from immunoSEQ multiplex PCR; TCRdb stores just in-frame clones and leaves some out. The sample carries approximately 91,000 clones, roughly four fifths recorded once. CDR3 length equals 13 residues. Germline-derived CDR1 and CDR2 are MNHEY and SVGAGI. V lost 6 bases and J 5 bases, leaving 13 bases between the germline ends. The clonotype was recovered from a human donor with glioblastoma. The rearrangement uses TRBV6-5 and TRBJ1-2; perhaps TRBD1 as D (6 bases). Sequenced here: blood, sampled after dendritic cell vaccination. CDR3 bases: TGTGCCAGCAGGGGGGGAGGGGGTTATGGCTACACCTTC. Translated, it gives CASRGGGGYGYTF.